This record looks at one T cell receptor beta chain sequence and its context. Its antigen is undetermined. This table comes from immunoSEQ multiplex PCR, and its TCRdb copy is limited to in-frame clones, with some not included. Of more than 60,000 clones listed, 90% were seen once; the top ten hold over 0.3%. The data were taken from a study of OX40 agonist ivuxolimab in advanced cancers. About the study: Prior checkpoint blockade (anti-PD-1, anti-PD-L1 or anti-CTLA-4) was permitted; 40% had it.

Overall study findings and caveats: Relatively little clonal expansion, among the lowest observed, appeared in partial responders at 0.1-3.0 mg/kg.

Sample: CD4+ or CD8+ T cells sorted from blood, taken in a trial of the OX40 agonist ivuxolimab. The receptor's source is an adult with an advanced solid tumor such as melanoma, head and neck, liver or kidney cancer.

In nucleotides, the CDR3 is TGTGCTAGTGCCCTGACAGGGAAGGAGACCCAGTACTTC. This codes for CASALTGKETQYF. The genes are TRBV12-5 and TRBJ2-5; the match to TRBD1 covers 7 bases. After removal of 7 bases from V and 5 bases from J, the junction contained 7 bases not matched to a gene. The CDR3 totals 13 residues. Looked up from germline, CDR1 is LGHNT and CDR2 is FRNRAP. Using reference TRBV12-5 and TRBJ2-5 for the parts outside the CDR3, the full variable domain is DARVTQTPRHKVTEMGQEVTMRCQPILGHNTVFWYRQTMMQGLELLAYFRNRAPLDDSGMPKDRFSAEMPDATLATLKIQPSEPRDSAVYFCASALTGKETQYFGPGTRLLVL.